This TCR beta chain originates from a study of CD8 T cells in Susac syndrome. Study-level points and caveats: The relatively small number of individuals in the TCR sequencing and HLA analysis was acknowledged by the study.

Random-hexamer reverse transcription was applied to about 0.45 to 1 ug RNA. The TCR beta CDR3 was amplified by immunoSEQ multiplex PCR across 54 Vbeta, 13 Jbeta. TCRdb passed the immunoSEQ multiplex PCR reads through MiXCR, listing each CDR3 protein once. The sample holds roughly 120,000 distinct CDR3 sequences, around 94% seen once. TCR beta sequencing was performed on blood CD8+ and CD4+ T cells. Through negative isolation, CD4+ and CD8+ T cells were obtained, while TEMRA cells were enriched using FACS. This CDR3 region has 17 residues. V dropped 2 bases and J dropped 4; count of bases not matched to a gene: 11. Germline CDR1 KGHSH, CDR2 LQKENI. A note on this clonotype: Its matching antigen is unknown.

V is TRBV18 and J is TRBJ1-2; 9 nucleotides line up with TRBD1. This receptor was obtained from a human donor in good health. Input material: CD4+ T cells from PBMCs. The DNA of the CDR3 is TGTGCCAGCTCACCAAGGACAGGGGCCTTCCTTGGCTATGGCTACACCTTC. Protein product: CASSPRTGAFLGYGYTF.